Below, one T cell receptor beta chain is given with its context. Antigen: not known. The CDR3 runs to 13 residues. The V end was cut by 7 bases, the J end by 3 bases, with 10 bases between. CDR1 and CDR2 (germline): MNHNY, SVGAGI (reference sequence). One entry per CDR3 protein, called by TCRdb with MiXCR from the 5' RACE reads. The sample consists of about 450,000 distinct CDR3 sequences, 25% to 30% of them appearing once. This record comes from a study of CD8 T cells in ankylosing spondylitis. Study-level points and caveats: Within ankylosing spondylitis blood, a TCR beta motif made up of roughly eight highly homologous variants appeared to be characteristic.

V usage is TRBV6-6 and J usage is TRBJ1-3; no clear D. This clonotype was sampled from a male donor with ankylosing spondylitis. Sequenced: blood, either unsorted or a sorted T cell fraction (not recorded which). The CDR3, as DNA: TGTGCCAGCACCTACGGTCTTGGAAACACCATATATTTT. It yields the protein CASTYGLGNTIYF.